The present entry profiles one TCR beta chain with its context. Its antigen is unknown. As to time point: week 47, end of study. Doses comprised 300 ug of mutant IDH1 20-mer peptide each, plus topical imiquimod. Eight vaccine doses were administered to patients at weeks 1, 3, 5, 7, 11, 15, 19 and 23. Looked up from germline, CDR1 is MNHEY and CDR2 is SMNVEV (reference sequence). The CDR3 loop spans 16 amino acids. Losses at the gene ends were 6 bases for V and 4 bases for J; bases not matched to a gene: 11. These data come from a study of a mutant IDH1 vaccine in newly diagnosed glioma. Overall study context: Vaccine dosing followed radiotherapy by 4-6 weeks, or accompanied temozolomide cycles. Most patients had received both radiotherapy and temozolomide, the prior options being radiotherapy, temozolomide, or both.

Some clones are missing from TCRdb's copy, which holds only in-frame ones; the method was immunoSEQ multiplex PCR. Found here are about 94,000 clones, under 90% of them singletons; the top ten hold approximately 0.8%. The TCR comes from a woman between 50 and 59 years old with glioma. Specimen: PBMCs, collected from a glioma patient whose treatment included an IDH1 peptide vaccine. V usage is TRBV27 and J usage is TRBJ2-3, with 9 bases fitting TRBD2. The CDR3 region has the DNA TGTGCCAGCAGACCTTTTAGCGGGAGTGCCTCAGATACGCAGTATTTT. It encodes CASRPFSGSASDTQYF.